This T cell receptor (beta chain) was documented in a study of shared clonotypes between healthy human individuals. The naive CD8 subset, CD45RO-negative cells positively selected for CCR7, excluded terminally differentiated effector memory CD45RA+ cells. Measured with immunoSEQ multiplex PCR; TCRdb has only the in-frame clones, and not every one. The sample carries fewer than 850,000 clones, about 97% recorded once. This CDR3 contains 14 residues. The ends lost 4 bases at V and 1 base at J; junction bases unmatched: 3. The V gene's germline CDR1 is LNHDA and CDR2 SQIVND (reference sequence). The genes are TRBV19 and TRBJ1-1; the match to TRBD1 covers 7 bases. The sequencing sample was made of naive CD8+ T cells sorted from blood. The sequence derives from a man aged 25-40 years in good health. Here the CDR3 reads CASSREGANTEAFF. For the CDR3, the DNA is TGTGCCAGTAGTAGGGAGGGGGCGAACACTGAAGCTTTCTTT.